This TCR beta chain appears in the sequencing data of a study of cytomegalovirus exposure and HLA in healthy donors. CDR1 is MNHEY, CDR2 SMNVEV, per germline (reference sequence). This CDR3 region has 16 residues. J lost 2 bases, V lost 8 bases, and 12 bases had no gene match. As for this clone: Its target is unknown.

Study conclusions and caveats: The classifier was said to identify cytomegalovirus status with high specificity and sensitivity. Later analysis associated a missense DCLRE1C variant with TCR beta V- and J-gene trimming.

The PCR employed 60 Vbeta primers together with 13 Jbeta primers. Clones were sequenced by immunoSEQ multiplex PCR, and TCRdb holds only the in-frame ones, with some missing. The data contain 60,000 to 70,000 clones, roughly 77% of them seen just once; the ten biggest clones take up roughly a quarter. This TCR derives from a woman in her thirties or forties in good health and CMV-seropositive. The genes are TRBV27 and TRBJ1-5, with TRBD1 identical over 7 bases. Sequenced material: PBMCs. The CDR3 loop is CASRKQGGVGNQPQHF. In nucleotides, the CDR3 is TGTGCCAGCCGAAAGCAGGGGGGAGTAGGCAATCAGCCCCAGCATTTT.